This TCR beta chain was observed in a study of CD8 T cells in Susac syndrome. CDR3 length: 13 residues. Germline assignment: CDR1 SGDLS and CDR2 YYNGEE. Deletions cut 0 bases from V and 1 base from J, with 4 bases between. A single count supports this clonotype. A quantity of about 0.5 to 1 ug RNA underwent reverse transcription using random hexamers. Across 54 Vbeta and 13 Jbeta, TCR beta CDR3 was amplified with immunoSEQ multiplex PCR. Via MiXCR, TCRdb re-called the immunoSEQ multiplex PCR reads, giving one row per CDR3 protein. The table has about 400,000 distinct CDR3 sequences, more than 80% seen once.

The receptor was isolated from a human donor with multiple sclerosis. The chain employs TRBV9 and TRBJ1-1; D uncertain. The sample taken for sequencing was CD8+ T cells from PBMCs. The CDR3 bases are TGTGCCAGCAGCGTAGGCAAGAACACTGAAGCTTTCTTT. Translated, it gives CASSVGKNTEAFF.